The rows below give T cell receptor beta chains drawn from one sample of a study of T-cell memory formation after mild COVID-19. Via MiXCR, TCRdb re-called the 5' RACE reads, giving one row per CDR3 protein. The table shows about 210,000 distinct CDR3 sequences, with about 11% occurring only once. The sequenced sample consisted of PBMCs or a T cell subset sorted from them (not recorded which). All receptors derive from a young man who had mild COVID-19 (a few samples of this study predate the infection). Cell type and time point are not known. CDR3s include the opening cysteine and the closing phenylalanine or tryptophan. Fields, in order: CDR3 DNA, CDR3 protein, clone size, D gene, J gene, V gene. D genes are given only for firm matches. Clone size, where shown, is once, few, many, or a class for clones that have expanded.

CDR3nt: TGTGCCAGCAGCCTCCTGGGACAGGGAGGTTCGTACACCTTC; CDR3aa: CASSLLGQGGSYTF; abundance: many; d_gene: TRBD1; j_gene: TRBJ1-2; v_gene: TRBV7-2
CDR3nt: TGTGCCAGCAGCTTACGTACGGGCCCTGAAGCTTTCTTT; CDR3aa: CASSLRTGPEAFF; abundance: few; d_gene: NA; j_gene: TRBJ1-1; v_gene: TRBV7-2
CDR3nt: TGTGCCAGCAGCGTAGAAGCGGTCGACACTGAAGCTTTCTTT; CDR3aa: CASSVEAVDTEAFF; abundance: NA; d_gene: NA; j_gene: TRBJ1-1; v_gene: TRBV9
CDR3nt: TGCGCCAGCAGCCAAGAAGTGGCGGGCAGTATTAACACCGGGGAGCTGTTTTTT; CDR3aa: CASSQEVAGSINTGELFF; abundance: NA; d_gene: NA; j_gene: TRBJ2-2; v_gene: TRBV4-3
CDR3nt: TGCGCCAGCAGTCCGGCAGCTAGCGGGGGCCAAGAGACCCAGTACTTC; CDR3aa: CASSPAASGGQETQYF; abundance: many; d_gene: TRBD2; j_gene: TRBJ2-5; v_gene: TRBV5-1
CDR3nt: TGTGCCAGCAGCTTAGTTATTGGAGCGGGATACACCGGGGAGCTGTTTTTT; CDR3aa: CASSLVIGAGYTGELFF; abundance: NA; d_gene: TRBD2; j_gene: TRBJ2-2; v_gene: TRBV7-2
CDR3nt: TGTGCCAGCAGCGGCAAAGGGGGAGACTATGGCTACACCTTC; CDR3aa: CASSGKGGDYGYTF; abundance: NA; d_gene: NA; j_gene: TRBJ1-2; v_gene: TRBV9
CDR3nt: TGCAGTGCTAGACGGCCGGCCACCTCCTACGAGCAGTACTTC; CDR3aa: CSARRPATSYEQYF; abundance: NA; d_gene: NA; j_gene: TRBJ2-7; v_gene: TRBV20-1
CDR3nt: TGTGCCTGGAGTGTAGCAAGGACTAGCGCGGCCCAAGAGACCCAGTACTTC; CDR3aa: CAWSVARTSAAQETQYF; abundance: NA; d_gene: TRBD2; j_gene: TRBJ2-5; v_gene: TRBV30
CDR3nt: TGTGCCAGCAGCTCTAAACCGGGACTATACACAGATACGCAGTATTTT; CDR3aa: CASSSKPGLYTDTQYF; abundance: NA; d_gene: TRBD2; j_gene: TRBJ2-3; v_gene: TRBV5-6
CDR3nt: TGTGCCAGCAGCTTGGGAGGAAGTGGCTACAATGAGCAGTTCTTC; CDR3aa: CASSLGGSGYNEQFF; abundance: many; d_gene: NA; j_gene: TRBJ2-1; v_gene: TRBV5-5
CDR3nt: TGCGCCAGCACGGCCCAAAGGGTGGCAGATACGCAGTATTTT; CDR3aa: CASTAQRVADTQYF; abundance: NA; d_gene: NA; j_gene: TRBJ2-3; v_gene: TRBV5-1
CDR3nt: TGTGCCAGCACCAAACTAGCGGGGGGAACCGATACGCAGTATTTT; CDR3aa: CASTKLAGGTDTQYF; abundance: NA; d_gene: TRBD2; j_gene: TRBJ2-3; v_gene: TRBV2
CDR3nt: TGTGCCAGCAGTTCTCGCTGGGACAGCGATATGAACACTGAAGCTTTCTTT; CDR3aa: CASSSRWDSDMNTEAFF; abundance: few; d_gene: TRBD1; j_gene: TRBJ1-1; v_gene: TRBV6-1
CDR3nt: TGTGCCAGCAGCTTATTTGCACAGAACACCGGGGAGCTGTTTTTT; CDR3aa: CASSLFAQNTGELFF; abundance: few; d_gene: NA; j_gene: TRBJ2-2; v_gene: TRBV7-3
CDR3nt: TGTGCCACCAGTGACATGGACATCCGGGGGGGCAATGAGCAGTTCTTC; CDR3aa: CATSDMDIRGGNEQFF; abundance: NA; d_gene: TRBD2; j_gene: TRBJ2-1; v_gene: TRBV24-1
CDR3nt: TGTGCCAGCAGCCGTGGTGAAAAACTGTTTTTT; CDR3aa: CASSRGEKLFF; abundance: few; d_gene: NA; j_gene: TRBJ1-4; v_gene: TRBV7-2
CDR3nt: TGTGCCAGCAGCTCCGGTTGGGACGGATTCACTGAAGCTTTCTTT; CDR3aa: CASSSGWDGFTEAFF; abundance: many; d_gene: NA; j_gene: TRBJ1-1; v_gene: TRBV5-6
CDR3nt: TGCAGCGCCTCGATAACGGGGGGGGACACCGGGGAGCTGTTTTTT; CDR3aa: CSASITGGDTGELFF; abundance: few; d_gene: TRBD2; j_gene: TRBJ2-2; v_gene: TRBV29-1
CDR3nt: TGTGCCAGCAGCTCCCCAAATGAAAAACTGTTTTTT; CDR3aa: CASSSPNEKLFF; abundance: NA; d_gene: NA; j_gene: TRBJ1-4; v_gene: TRBV7-2
CDR3nt: TGTGCCAGCTCACCCGGGGCTCCCTACGAGCAGTACTTC; CDR3aa: CASSPGAPYEQYF; abundance: few; d_gene: NA; j_gene: TRBJ2-7; v_gene: TRBV18
CDR3nt: TGTGCCAGCAGATCGGGGGGCTACAATGAGCAGTTCTTC; CDR3aa: CASRSGGYNEQFF; abundance: few; d_gene: TRBD2; j_gene: TRBJ2-1; v_gene: TRBV6-5
CDR3nt: TGTGCTAGTGGTCAAGCGTCAGGGGCCAACATGAACACTGAAGCTTTCTTT; CDR3aa: CASGQASGANMNTEAFF; abundance: NA; d_gene: NA; j_gene: TRBJ1-1; v_gene: TRBV12-5
CDR3nt: TGTGCCAGCAGCTTAGCCATGTCGAACACTGAAGCTTTCTTT; CDR3aa: CASSLAMSNTEAFF; abundance: many; d_gene: NA; j_gene: TRBJ1-1; v_gene: TRBV7-2
CDR3nt: TGTGCCAGCAGCTGGGACCGCCAGGGCTACACCTTC; CDR3aa: CASSWDRQGYTF; abundance: few; d_gene: NA; j_gene: TRBJ1-2; v_gene: TRBV28
CDR3nt: TGTGCCAGCAGCCCACACCCGACAGGGGGCTATGGCTACACCTTC; CDR3aa: CASSPHPTGGYGYTF; abundance: NA; d_gene: TRBD1; j_gene: TRBJ1-2; v_gene: TRBV7-3
CDR3nt: TGCAGTGCCCCCACGGCTAGCGGGGGCGGCGATACGCAGTATTTT; CDR3aa: CSAPTASGGGDTQYF; abundance: NA; d_gene: TRBD2; j_gene: TRBJ2-3; v_gene: TRBV20-1
CDR3nt: TGTGCCAGCAGCTTAGCGTGGGGGGGAGCTGAAGCTTTCTTT; CDR3aa: CASSLAWGGAEAFF; abundance: NA; d_gene: NA; j_gene: TRBJ1-1; v_gene: TRBV7-2
CDR3nt: TGTGCCAGCTCACCAGGGTCCCCCAATGAGCAGTTCTTC; CDR3aa: CASSPGSPNEQFF; abundance: NA; d_gene: NA; j_gene: TRBJ2-1; v_gene: TRBV18
CDR3nt: TGTGCCAGCAGCTCTAGATCCGGGACAGGGTATACAGATACGCAGTATTTT; CDR3aa: CASSSRSGTGYTDTQYF; abundance: many; d_gene: TRBD1; j_gene: TRBJ2-3; v_gene: TRBV7-8
CDR3nt: TGTGCCAGCAGCCCCGGGACTAGCGATGAGACCCAGTACTTC; CDR3aa: CASSPGTSDETQYF; abundance: few; d_gene: TRBD2; j_gene: TRBJ2-5; v_gene: TRBV7-9
CDR3nt: TGCAGTGCTCGCACCCCGACGGGACAGGGATATGAACTGTTTTTT; CDR3aa: CSARTPTGQGYELFF; abundance: NA; d_gene: TRBD1; j_gene: TRBJ1-4; v_gene: TRBV20-1
CDR3nt: TGTGCCAGCACGCATTATGGGACAGGGGATGGCTACACCTTC; CDR3aa: CASTHYGTGDGYTF; abundance: few; d_gene: TRBD1; j_gene: TRBJ1-2; v_gene: TRBV12-3/TRBV12-4
CDR3nt: TGTGCCAGCAGCCAAGTGAGTGCGGGGGGAAGAGATACGCAGTATTTT; CDR3aa: CASSQVSAGGRDTQYF; abundance: few; d_gene: TRBD2; j_gene: TRBJ2-3; v_gene: TRBV3-1
CDR3nt: TGTGCCAGCAGCTGGGACTTCTACGAGCAGTACTTC; CDR3aa: CASSWDFYEQYF; abundance: few; d_gene: NA; j_gene: TRBJ2-7; v_gene: TRBV5-4
CDR3nt: TGTGCCAGCGAGGCGGGGGGGAATAGCAATCAGCCCCAGCATTTT; CDR3aa: CASEAGGNSNQPQHF; abundance: NA; d_gene: NA; j_gene: TRBJ1-5; v_gene: TRBV7-9
CDR3nt: TGTGCCAGCAGCTTGAGGCAGCAACCTGAGACCCAGTACTTC; CDR3aa: CASSLRQQPETQYF; abundance: few; d_gene: NA; j_gene: TRBJ2-5; v_gene: TRBV5-4
CDR3nt: TGTGCCAGCAGACAACATAGCTACGAGCAGTACTTC; CDR3aa: CASRQHSYEQYF; abundance: NA; d_gene: NA; j_gene: TRBJ2-7; v_gene: TRBV6-2/TRBV6-3
CDR3nt: TGTGCCAGCAGTTTCGCACACAGCCAAGAGACCCAGTACTTC; CDR3aa: CASSFAHSQETQYF; abundance: NA; d_gene: NA; j_gene: TRBJ2-5; v_gene: TRBV12-3/TRBV12-4
CDR3nt: TGTGCCAGCAGTAACCCGGGGGCGGGGACCTTGTCACCCCTCCACTTT; CDR3aa: CASSNPGAGTLSPLHF; abundance: NA; d_gene: NA; j_gene: TRBJ1-6; v_gene: TRBV7-8
CDR3nt: TGTGCCAGCAGCTCAGGACTAGCGGGGAGGGATACGCAGTATTTT; CDR3aa: CASSSGLAGRDTQYF; abundance: NA; d_gene: TRBD2; j_gene: TRBJ2-3; v_gene: TRBV7-2
CDR3nt: TGCAGTGCGCCCGACAGGGTAGATACGCAGTATTTT; CDR3aa: CSAPDRVDTQYF; abundance: NA; d_gene: TRBD1; j_gene: TRBJ2-3; v_gene: TRBV20-1
CDR3nt: TGCAGTGCTAGCAGGAACACTGAAGCTTTCTTT; CDR3aa: CSASRNTEAFF; abundance: few; d_gene: NA; j_gene: TRBJ1-1; v_gene: TRBV20-1
CDR3nt: TGTGCCAGCAGCCAAGATAGCAGGTACAATGAGCAGTTCTTC; CDR3aa: CASSQDSRYNEQFF; abundance: NA; d_gene: NA; j_gene: TRBJ2-1; v_gene: TRBV4-2
CDR3nt: TGTGCCAGCAGAAAGGACTCCTACAATGAGCAGTTCTTC; CDR3aa: CASRKDSYNEQFF; abundance: NA; d_gene: NA; j_gene: TRBJ2-1; v_gene: TRBV6-2/TRBV6-3
CDR3nt: TGTGCCAGCAGCTTTAGGACAGGGATCACGGAGACCCAGTACTTC; CDR3aa: CASSFRTGITETQYF; abundance: NA; d_gene: TRBD1; j_gene: TRBJ2-5; v_gene: TRBV7-2
CDR3nt: TGTGCCAGCAGCTTAGGTCTAGCGGGGGCCCGCGTTACGCAGTATTTT; CDR3aa: CASSLGLAGARVTQYF; abundance: many; d_gene: TRBD2; j_gene: TRBJ2-3; v_gene: TRBV7-2
CDR3nt: TGCGCCAGCAGCTTCACAGGGGATGAGCAGTTCTTC; CDR3aa: CASSFTGDEQFF; abundance: few; d_gene: TRBD1; j_gene: TRBJ2-1; v_gene: TRBV5-1
CDR3nt: TGTGCCAGCAGTGGGACGTGGGAGACCCAGTACTTC; CDR3aa: CASSGTWETQYF; abundance: few; d_gene: NA; j_gene: TRBJ2-5; v_gene: TRBV12-3/TRBV12-4
CDR3nt: TGTGCCAGCAGCCCCACTAGCGGCCACAATGAGCAGTTCTTC; CDR3aa: CASSPTSGHNEQFF; abundance: NA; d_gene: TRBD2; j_gene: TRBJ2-1; v_gene: TRBV5-4
CDR3nt: TGTGCCAGCAGTTCGGGGGGCAAATACGAGCAGTACTTC; CDR3aa: CASSSGGKYEQYF; abundance: NA; d_gene: NA; j_gene: TRBJ2-7; v_gene: TRBV12-3/TRBV12-4
CDR3nt: TGTGCCAGCAGTTTAATCGCAGGGGCTGAAGCTTTCTTT; CDR3aa: CASSLIAGAEAFF; abundance: NA; d_gene: NA; j_gene: TRBJ1-1; v_gene: TRBV12-3/TRBV12-4
CDR3nt: TGTGCCAGCAGTTCCCCAGGGAAAGAGACCCAGTACTTC; CDR3aa: CASSSPGKETQYF; abundance: NA; d_gene: NA; j_gene: TRBJ2-5; v_gene: TRBV5-5
CDR3nt: TGTGCCAGCACCAAACAGGGGTACGGGGAGCTGTTTTTT; CDR3aa: CASTKQGYGELFF; abundance: few; d_gene: TRBD1; j_gene: TRBJ2-2; v_gene: TRBV11-2
CDR3nt: TGCAGCGCGGGTAGGCAGTTGAACACTGAAGCTTTCTTT; CDR3aa: CSAGRQLNTEAFF; abundance: NA; d_gene: NA; j_gene: TRBJ1-1; v_gene: TRBV29-1
CDR3nt: TGTGCCAGCAGTTCCGGGACCTCGAACACCGGGGAGCTGTTTTTT; CDR3aa: CASSSGTSNTGELFF; abundance: NA; d_gene: NA; j_gene: TRBJ2-2; v_gene: TRBV11-2
CDR3nt: TGTGCCAGCAGCATACGGGCAGGGGACGGCTACACCTTC; CDR3aa: CASSIRAGDGYTF; abundance: NA; d_gene: NA; j_gene: TRBJ1-2; v_gene: TRBV7-2
CDR3nt: TGCAGCTTCATGCCCCTAAATGGGCAAGAGACCCAGTACTTC; CDR3aa: CSFMPLNGQETQYF; abundance: few; d_gene: NA; j_gene: TRBJ2-5; v_gene: TRBV29-1
CDR3nt: TGCAGTGCTAGCCCGGGATCTAGCGCAGATACGCAGTATTTT; CDR3aa: CSASPGSSADTQYF; abundance: NA; d_gene: NA; j_gene: TRBJ2-3; v_gene: TRBV20-1